This entry concerns a single TCR beta chain. No antigen is known for it. These data are taken from a study of T cell responses to AZD1222 COVID-19 vaccine. General study results and limits: At study baseline, merely six AZD1222 recipients were seropositive. When two AZD1222 doses had been given, Spike-specific TCR breadth and depth rose.

Looked up from germline, CDR1 is SNHLY and CDR2 is FYNNEI. Trimming removed 4 bases from V and 2 bases from J, with 12 bases in between. CDR3 length: 15 amino acids. The assay was immunoSEQ multiplex PCR, and TCRdb's table has in-frame clones only and misses some. The sample has around 150,000 clones. The TCR sequence derives from an adult in good health. The sequenced sample was peripheral blood. This rearrangement joins TRBV2 to TRBJ1-5, with unresolved D. CDR3 protein: CASSARQLGNQPQHF. The CDR3, as DNA: TGTGCCAGCAGTGCGAGGCAACTAGGCAATCAGCCCCAGCATTTT.